This record concerns one T cell receptor (beta chain) sequence. The data originate from a study of cytomegalovirus exposure and HLA in healthy donors. Vbeta (60) and Jbeta (13) primers were used in the PCR. Clones were read by immunoSEQ multiplex PCR, and TCRdb kept only the in-frame ones, dropping some. The sample lists fewer than 150,000 clones, over 70% occurring once. Germline CDR1 and CDR2: SGHVS and FNYEAQ. V gave up 4 bases and J gave up 0 bases, with 3 bases separating them. This CDR3 contains 12 residues. The J gene is TRBJ2-5, the V gene TRBV7-6; D unresolved. The sample taken for sequencing was PBMCs. This sequence originates from a man in his thirties or forties in good health and CMV-seronegative. The CDR3 here is CASSSYQETQYF. CDR3 DNA sequence: TGTGCCAGCAGCTCGTACCAAGAGACCCAGTACTTC. Supplemented by reference TRBV7-6 and TRBJ2-5, the full variable domain reads GAGVSQSPRYKVTKRGQDVALRCDPISGHVSLYWYRQALGQGPEFLTYFNYEAQQDKSGLPNDRFSAERPEGSISTLTIQRTEQRDSAMYRCASSSYQETQYFGPGTRLLVL.